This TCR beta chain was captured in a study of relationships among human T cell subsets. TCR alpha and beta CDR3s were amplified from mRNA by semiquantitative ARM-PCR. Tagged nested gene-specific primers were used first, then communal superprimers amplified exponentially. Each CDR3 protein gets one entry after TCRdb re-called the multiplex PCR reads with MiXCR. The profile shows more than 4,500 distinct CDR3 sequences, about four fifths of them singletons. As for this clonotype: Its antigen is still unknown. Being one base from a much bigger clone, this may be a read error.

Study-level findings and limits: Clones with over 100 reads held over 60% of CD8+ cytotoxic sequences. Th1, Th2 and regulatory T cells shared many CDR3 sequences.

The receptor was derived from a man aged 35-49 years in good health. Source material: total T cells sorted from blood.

CDR3 sequence: CAIRPEGNAEAFF. The CDR3 DNA is TGTGCCATCAGACCTGAAGGGAACGCTGAAGCTTTCTTT. The genes are TRBV10-3 and TRBJ1-1; D not certain. Germline-derived CDR1 and CDR2 are ENHRY and SYGVKD. This CDR3 comprises 13 residues.